The rows below give T cell receptor beta chains drawn from one sample of a study of shared clonotypes between healthy human individuals. Produced via immunoSEQ multiplex PCR; TCRdb's table is partial and in-frame only. The sample lists just over 2,000,000 clones, about 95% seen once, with around 1.1% in the top ten. What was sequenced was naive CD8+ T cells sorted from blood. The receptor source for this set is a man between 18 and 35 years old in good health. CDR3s leave out the opening cysteine and the closing phenylalanine or tryptophan. Clone size is shown for a subset of rows, as once, few, many or a class of expanded clone.

j_gene	abundance	v_gene	CDR3aa
TRBJ1-4	.	TRBV7-8	ASSARWGETNEKLF
TRBJ2-7	.	TRBV9	ASSVAGVAGVYEQY
TRBJ2-1	.	TRBV27	ASSFKGNEQF
TRBJ2-5	.	TRBV7-8	ASSSTSGTVQETQY
TRBJ2-6	once	TRBV4-1	ASSQDVTGFGANVLT
TRBJ2-6	.	TRBV7-9	ASSLRQGVSGANVLT
TRBJ2-7	.	TRBV27	ASSLSIEYEQY
TRBJ1-1	.	TRBV6-5	ASSYIGGGTEAF
TRBJ2-7	.	TRBV4-1	ASSQALAGGLYEQY
TRBJ2-1	.	TRBV4-1	ASSQVPELANEQF
TRBJ2-3	.	TRBV6-1	ASRPWGVADTQY
TRBJ2-7	.	TRBV19	ASSARTGVHEQY
TRBJ2-7	.	TRBV6-1	ASSALIQGATHEQY
TRBJ2-7	.	TRBV2	ASIGREGRYEQY
TRBJ2-7	.	TRBV13	ASSPQGALLYEQY
TRBJ2-7	.	TRBV4-1	ASSQDSTLPYEQY
TRBJ2-3	.	TRBV5-6	ASSLGRGTDTQY
TRBJ2-7	.	TRBV19	ASSAGLSYEQY
TRBJ2-7	.	TRBV9	ASSLGGSPYEQY
TRBJ2-1	once	TRBV6-1	ASSSPRTGHNEQF
TRBJ2-7	.	TRBV6-1	ASSEGGSPLYEQY
TRBJ2-5	.	TRBV2	ASSVVRYQETQY
TRBJ2-3	.	TRBV6-7	ASSYFFQSGRGPTDTQY
TRBJ1-5	.	TRBV5-1	ASSPVGPPNQPQH
TRBJ1-1	.	TRBV9	ATRRAGDTEAF
TRBJ2-3	.	TRBV7-8	ASSSRLAGGPVDTQY
TRBJ2-1	.	TRBV11-3	ASSLTQGYEQF
TRBJ2-7	.	TRBV20-1	SARIGYEQY
TRBJ2-7	.	TRBV28	ASSTDRESSYEQY
TRBJ1-5	once	TRBV6-1	ASSEHRSSNQPQH
TRBJ1-5	.	TRBV6-6	ASSDNLYNQPQH
TRBJ2-1	once	TRBV7-2	ASSLLGGTPYNEQF
TRBJ2-7	.	TRBV7-6	ASSLAGPGYEQY
TRBJ2-7	.	TRBV19	ASSIGHNTGEQY
TRBJ2-2	.	TRBV21-1	ASSKGRPGPGGQAETGELF
TRBJ2-7	.	TRBV7-9	ASSSGEEQY
TRBJ2-3	.	TRBV6-5	ASSYGLKAGTQY
TRBJ2-2	.	TRBV28	ASSKRDRGPGELF
TRBJ2-5	.	TRBV13	ASSSDEWGETQY
TRBJ1-6	.	TRBV5-6	ASSYRESNSPLH
TRBJ2-2	.	TRBV28	ASSLPTEQGTGELF
TRBJ2-1	.	TRBV29-1	SVESNEQF
TRBJ1-1	.	TRBV28	ASSLSTDGGTEAF
TRBJ1-4	.	TRBV6-5	ASSYSGAAEKLF
TRBJ1-1	once	TRBV6-1	ASSEPGLQAF
TRBJ1-1	once	TRBV7-9	ASSLSVTGTVNTEAF
TRBJ1-1	.	TRBV19	ASSIVPGQGIDTEAF
TRBJ2-2	.	TRBV7-3	ASSQVFGNGELF
TRBJ2-2	.	TRBV19	ASRSRTGELF
TRBJ2-2	.	TRBV4-1	ASSQDPSGTGELF
TRBJ2-1	.	TRBV27	ASSLGGPYNEQF
TRBJ1-2	.	TRBV27	ASSIRDGYYGYT